Listed below are T cell receptor beta chains from one sample, sequenced in a study of T cells in localized non-small cell lung cancer. Clones were read by immunoSEQ multiplex PCR, and TCRdb kept only the in-frame ones, dropping some. The data show 78,000 or so clones, roughly four fifths seen once. The sample consisted of peripheral blood, taken before any cancer treatment. The receptors derive from a man between 40 and 69 years old with stage I lung adenocarcinoma. Both conserved end residues are trimmed from each CDR3. Only some rows state a clone size, as once, few, many or a class for expanded clones.

size	V	J	CDR3
NA	TRBV29-1	TRBJ2-3	SVLQETKTDTQY
NA	TRBV18	TRBJ2-5	ASSPSATGETQY
NA	TRBV4-3	TRBJ2-1	ASSRKIRESNEQF
NA	TRBV29-1	TRBJ1-1	SVGKAGTEAF
once	TRBV5-6	TRBJ2-7	ASRPLVSESYEQY
NA	TRBV18	TRBJ1-2	ASSPSSGTYGYT
NA	TRBV6-6	TRBJ2-7	ASSAFIGAEQY
NA	TRBV19	TRBJ2-7	ASSKGGRSYEQY
few	TRBV7-9	TRBJ2-3	ASTRGDTQY
NA	TRBV4-1	NA	ASSQEGGDHSYEQY
NA	TRBV10-1	TRBJ2-2	ASSEGERELF
once	TRBV7-3	TRBJ2-7	ASSLNPGLSGGTYEQY
NA	TRBV18	TRBJ2-7	ASSPGEGGSYEQY
once	TRBV18	TRBJ1-5	ASSPAGEFNQPQH
NA	TRBV11-2	TRBJ2-7	ASSLKVQGPYEQY
NA	TRBV19	TRBJ1-2	ASSMTAYGYT
NA	TRBV7-9	TRBJ2-7	ASSPPGTISYEQY
NA	TRBV2	TRBJ1-2	ASSESPDFKRGVYGYT
NA	TRBV7-2	TRBJ2-7	ASNIGGGAYEQY
NA	TRBV5-4	TRBJ2-3	ASSFPAAVNTDTQY
NA	TRBV5-1	TRBJ2-5	ASSLEGLKETQY
NA	TRBV18	TRBJ2-7	ASSPLLGGTYEQY
NA	TRBV6-6	TRBJ2-5	ASSPGQPRETQY
NA	TRBV6-6	TRBJ2-7	ASRQPGLAAEQY
few	TRBV11-2	TRBJ2-2	ASSHSGGVSTGELF
NA	TRBV6-5	TRBJ1-4	ASSGSRTGNEKLF
NA	TRBV5-1	TRBJ2-2	ASAIRATGELF
NA	TRBV19	TRBJ2-5	ASSIAGVQETQY
NA	TRBV9	TRBJ2-7	ASSGRGEQY
once	TRBV5-1	TRBJ2-5	ASSLGGRRETQY
NA	TRBV27	TRBJ2-1	ASSLRGTGFYNEQF
NA	TRBV21-1	TRBJ2-1	ASSHTGNNSEQF
NA	TRBV23-1	TRBJ1-6	ASSQSRPGGRTPLH
NA	TRBV2	TRBJ1-2	ATSPPGTTGGLGGYT